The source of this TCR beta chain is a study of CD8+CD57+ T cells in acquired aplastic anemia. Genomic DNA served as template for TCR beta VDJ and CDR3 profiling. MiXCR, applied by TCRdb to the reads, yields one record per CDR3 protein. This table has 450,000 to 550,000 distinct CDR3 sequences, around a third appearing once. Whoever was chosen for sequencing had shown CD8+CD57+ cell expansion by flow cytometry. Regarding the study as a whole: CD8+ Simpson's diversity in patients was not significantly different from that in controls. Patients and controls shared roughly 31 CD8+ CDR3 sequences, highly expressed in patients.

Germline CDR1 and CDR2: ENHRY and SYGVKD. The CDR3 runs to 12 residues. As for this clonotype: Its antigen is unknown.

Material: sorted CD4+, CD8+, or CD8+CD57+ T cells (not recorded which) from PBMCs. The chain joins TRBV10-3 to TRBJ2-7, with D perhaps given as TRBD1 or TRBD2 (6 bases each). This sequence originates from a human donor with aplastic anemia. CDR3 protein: CAGGRNSYEQYF. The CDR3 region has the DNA TGTGCTGGGGGGCGGAACTCCTACGAGCAGTACTTC.